The rows below give T cell receptor beta chains drawn from one sample of a study of blood T cell repertoires in COVID-19. Data came from immunoSEQ multiplex PCR; TCRdb stores just in-frame clones and leaves some out. Of about 150,000 clones in the sample, roughly 84% were seen once. Sequencing was performed on PBMCs or T cells enriched from blood (not recorded which). Every receptor here comes from a woman in her forties or fifties who had been exposed to COVID-19. The CDR3 runs from the conserved cysteine through the conserved F or W.

CDR3,V
CASSRSALTDTQYF,TRBV4-3
CASSVAGGHSPLHF,TRBV9
CASSPWGLGDFEAFF,TRBV11-1
CASSSGTGKSETQYF,TRBV7-6
CASSSHDGTGKDNEQFF,TRBV6-2/TRBV6-3
CASSPAGGRTEAFF,TRBV5-1
CASSVVGSAEQFF,TRBV9
CASSHFLVYEQYF,TRBV14
CASSEGWTSGRKDEQYF,TRBV10-2
CASLPGGRTYNEQFF,TRBV27
CASSPGQGREKLFF,TRBV18
CARSTDRGQLRSGNTIYF,TRBV5-3
CASSKGSGGYTF,TRBV19
CASSLPDSGYYNEQFF,TRBV2
CASSPVGGGVRAGELFF,TRBV7-2
CASSLNQGPTYNEQFF,TRBV5-1
CASSHLSGTSGNEQFF,TRBV3-1/TRBV3-2
CASSLSSGGYGYTF,TRBV6-2/TRBV6-3
CASSDGQGYGYTF,TRBV6-4
CASSPLRENEQFF,TRBV18
CASSLAGGNEQYF,TRBV7-9
CASRGGGPRSHEQFF,TRBV2
CASSPSEVSSYNSPLHF,TRBV5-1
CASSYSSRGSDQPQHF,TRBV6-5
CASSSGAGKVRSYNEQFF,TRBV5-1
CASSPRRQGGETQYF,TRBV7-8
CASSARQGSSYEQYF,TRBV4-1
CAIAGTDTQYF,TRBV10-3
CASSLARTGELFF,TRBV7-9
CASSLEGGISGNTIYF,TRBV7-2
CASSSPRGLGNTIYF,TRBV28
CASSLGRTSGLQETQYF,TRBV5-1
CASSGLGRRAQYF,TRBV5-4
CASSKYRGGSTEAFF,TRBV6-5
CASSTSVLNTEAFF,TRBV19
CASSYSGTSGRVDEQFF,TRBV6-2/TRBV6-3
CASSPGLAGGYNEQFF,TRBV5-1
CASSLAPAGGNIQYF,TRBV7-2
CASREQGYNEQFF,TRBV12-3/TRBV12-4
CASSLGGTSRAEQYF,TRBV5-6
CASRFRGANYGYTF,TRBV27